This entry concerns a single T cell receptor beta chain. Its antigen is still unknown. The source of the sample is a study of CD4 T cells in relation to SARS-CoV-2 and coronaviruses. Study at large: After roughly eleven days of antigen culture, PBMC TCR beta CDR3s were sequenced. Patient ages ranged from 21 to 72, median 38.

The germline V gene has CDR1 MDHEN and CDR2 SYDVKM. Trimming stripped 5 bases from V and 2 bases from J, with 14 bases between. The CDR3 is 15 amino acids. Measured with immunoSEQ multiplex PCR; TCRdb has only the in-frame clones, and not every one. The data contain about 36,000 clones, about 80% of them singletons. The TCR comes from an adult with COVID-19. This chain joins TRBV28 and TRBJ2-3, with D tentatively TRBD1 or TRBD2 (5 bases each). The material sequenced was memory CD4+ T cells from PBMCs, cultured in vitro. CDR3 residues: CASSEGQADTDTQYF. As DNA, the CDR3 is TGTGCCAGCAGTGAGGGGCAAGCGGACACAGATACGCAGTATTTT.